This T cell receptor (beta chain) was retrieved from a study of immune evolution from preneoplasia to lung adenocarcinoma. Each case's diagnosis was confirmed by two pathologists on H&E. Macro-dissection enriched premalignant or tumor cells before nucleic acid extraction. The study, taken as a whole, reports: Later-stage lesions appeared to have more T cells, more diversity, less clonality. Top clone share appeared to fall from AAH through AIS, MIA, adenocarcinoma.

The germline gives CDR1 MNHEY, CDR2 SMNVEV (reference sequence). V dropped 4 bases and J dropped 8; count of bases not matched to a gene: 11. The length of the CDR3 is 16 residues. The data were produced by immunoSEQ multiplex PCR, yet TCRdb's version contains in-frame clones alone and is incomplete. The sample includes some 850 clones, 84% of them seen just once. Note on this clone: The antigen is undetermined.

The clonotype comes from a person aged 70 to 79 with lung adenocarcinoma. Source material: FFPE atypical adenomatous hyperplasia tissue from the lung. Indicated subset: atypical adenomatous hyperplasia (AAH), lung preneoplasia. This chain links TRBV27 with TRBJ2-1; 10 bases line up with TRBD1. Here the CDR3 DNA reads TGTGCCAGCAGTTCGACCGGGACAGGGGTTATTTATGAGCAGTTCTTC. Amino acids: CASSSTGTGVIYEQFF.